This entry describes one T cell receptor beta chain. What antigen it recognizes has not been identified. No base quality values were provided; no much bigger clone lies one nucleotide off. The data were obtained in a study of blood T cell repertoires in COVID-19 (TCRdb year 2020). Regarding the research as a whole: Samples covering the acute and convalescent phases of COVID-19 were provided by collaborators in the United States, Italy and Spain. The material from the prospective study consisted of cDNA or gDNA derived from T cells, B-cell-depleted T cells, or PBMCs. Subjects who had been exposed to COVID-19, were actively infected with it, or had recovered from it provided the deeply sampled blood TCRbeta repertoires that made up the dataset. The repertoires were released in a freely available public database intended as a resource for research on the immune response to SARS-CoV-2. The samples were drawn from the first 160 participants of the ongoing ImmuneRACE study and from roughly 1,300 subjects provided by 6 global collaborators. Sample metadata almost always included a de-identified subject ID, COVID-19 status, age in years and sex. Where available, HLA class I and class II types were taken from metadata supplied by the sample provider and were not determined by assay-based typing. General findings and caveats noted by the study authors: Clinical and demographic metadata were provided uncurated, with the amount varying by source and participant.

In the prospective study, participants were 18 to 89 years old, resided in under 30 geographic areas of the United States, and were enrolled through a virtual design. In the prospective study, cohorts were assigned on the basis of participant-reported clinical history obtained from a screening survey and a study questionnaire. Recovered participants in ImmuneRACE Cohort 3 were defined by two consecutive negative NP/OP PCR tests, clearance by a healthcare professional, or resolution of symptoms. Mobile phlebotomists in the prospective study collected whole blood, serum and a nasopharyngeal or oropharyngeal swab from every participant. Prospective study participants could optionally give additional blood draws and questionnaires over an approximately two-month period. Before DNA extraction, blood samples from the prospective study were shipped at room temperature or frozen. TCRbeta CDR3 regions were amplified from genomic DNA by means of the immunoSEQ Assay, a bias-controlled multiplex PCR. The authors' analysis ran thus. Nucleated cell counts per sample were estimated from amplification of reference gene primers within the assay. To quantify the absolute abundance of each unique TCRbeta CDR3 rearrangement, sequence reads were collapsed and filtered. For each sample, productive Simpson clonality was calculated by taking the square root of Simpson's diversity index across productive rearrangements. TCRdb obtained this table from immuneACCESS and retained in-frame rearrangements with V and J assigned. These tables miss some clones; where compared with another copy, unresolved V genes account for less than half of the shortfall, and the remainder is unexplained. Clone size and the V and J calls come from that table; the DNA yielded D and trimming. This sample comprises 350,000 or so clones, 92% of them detected only once. The biggest ten clones account for roughly 20% of the sample.

From the cysteine through the phenylalanine, the CDR3 covers 17 amino acids. Only CDR3 DNA remains: 51 bases, in frame from the first base. V loses 1 base at its end and J loses 5 bases; junction bases beyond the gene matches: 11. The germline V gene yields SGHRS for CDR1 and YFSETQ for CDR2. Material for sequencing was PBMCs or T cells enriched from blood (not recorded which). This TCR came from a woman aged 30 to 39 who had recovered from COVID-19. The chain joins TRBV5-1 to TRBJ2-5, and 10 bases in between align with TRBD1. The sequenced DNA is TGCGCCAGCAGCTTGACCGGGACAGGGGTTGCAGGGGAGACCCAGTACTTC. Its translation reads: CASSLTGTGVAGETQYF.